This T cell receptor (beta chain) is drawn from a study of T-cell memory formation after mild COVID-19. In the study overall: For the most part, TCR clusters were specific to one donor. Findings of the study overall: CD4+ contracting clones were mainly CM and EM; CD8+ ones, EMRA.

This clonotype appeared a few times. Its target is not known. The length of the CDR3 is 14 residues. Germline lookup yields CDR1 LGHDT and CDR2 YNNKEL (reference sequence). V lost 0 bases to trimming and J lost 6 bases, with 11 bases between them. TCRdb recomputed calls from the 5' RACE reads with MiXCR, one row per CDR3 protein. The top ten hold approximately 23% of the sample, which has some 290,000 distinct CDR3 sequences, 15% to 20% seen once. The clonotype was recovered from a man aged 18-30 years who had mild COVID-19 (a few samples of this study predate the infection). Cell type and time point are not known. V gene TRBV3-1 combines with J gene TRBJ1-1; D is possibly TRBD1 (5 bases). The sequenced material came from PBMCs or a T cell subset sorted from them (not recorded which). CDR3 DNA: TGTGCCAGCAGCCAAGAGGGGGGAGGGGCTGAAGCTTTCTTT. It encodes CASSQEGGGAEAFF.